These 3 T cell receptor beta chains were all obtained from the same sample, sequenced in a study of vaccination and CD4 T cells after COVID-19. This sample's treatment: roughly 11-day PBMC culture with coronavirus spike peptide pools or control peptides (ViraFEST assay). The Oncomine TCR Beta short-read assay was applied to DNA of cultured CD4+ T cells. TCRdb ran MiXCR on the PCR reads and lists one entry per CDR3 protein. The repertoire holds approximately 12,000 distinct CDR3 sequences, with around 52% as singletons. Their cognate antigens are unknown. Sequencing was carried out using CD4+ T cells from blood, cultured in vitro. The receptors were sampled from a human donor who had recovered from COVID-19.

The chain couples TRBV7-9 to TRBJ1-2, with D tentatively TRBD1 (6 bases). The CDR3 is 16 residues long. V lost 7 bases to trimming and J lost 2 bases, with 20 bases between them. The germline CDR1 and CDR2 sequences are SEHNR and FQNEAQ (reference sequence). CDR3 in DNA: TGTGCCAGCATGGGACATGCGGCAGGGAACAACTATGGCTACACCTTC. This codes for CASMGHAAGNNYGYTF. The full variable domain, rest sourced from reference TRBV7-9 and TRBJ1-2, is DTGVSQNPRHKITKRGQNVTFRCDPISEHNRLYWYRQTLGQGPEFLTYFQNEAQLEKSRLLSDRFSAERPKGSFSTLEIQRTEQGDSAMYLCASMGHAAGNNYGYTFGSGTRLTVV.

This chain joins TRBV11-2 and TRBJ1-2; 9 positions agree with TRBD1. CDR3 length: 17 residues. From germline, CDR1 is SGHAT and CDR2 FQNNGV. V lost 4 bases and J lost 5; bases outside the gene matches: 14. The CDR3 here is CASSSLTGDREGYGYTF. CDR3 in DNA: TGTGCCAGCAGCTCCCTGACGGGGGACAGGGAGGGTTATGGCTACACCTTC.

This clonotype was observed a handful of times. CDR3 DNA sequence: TGTGCCAGCAGTTACTTCAGGGGGCCGGATCAGCCCCAGCATTTT. Translating gives CASSYFRGPDQPQHF. The chain joins TRBV6-2 or TRBV6-3 to TRBJ1-5; 8 bases agree with TRBD1. CDR3 length equals 15 residues. Germline V CDR1 and CDR2: MNHEY, SVGEGT. The J segment lost 5 bases and the V segment lost 1 base, leaving 4 bases of the junction unmatched.